The 22 T cell receptor beta chains given below trace back to one sample, sequenced in a study of blood T cells in healthy people across ages. Through a sample-barcoded 5' primer and a J-beta primer mix, a second PCR was run for about 6 to 11 cycles. TCRdb re-derived calls from the 5' RACE reads in MiXCR, one entry per CDR3 protein. Here the sample spans 600,000 or so distinct CDR3 sequences, about 30% being singletons. Sequenced input: blood. These receptors were obtained from a woman aged 80 or over in good health.

This clonotype came up many times. This sequence joins TRBV3-1 and TRBJ1-2, with D uncertain. Germline V CDR1 and CDR2: LGHDT, YNNKEL (reference sequence). The CDR3 is 14 amino acids. With 0 bases removed from V and 4 bases from J, the gap between germline ends came to 9 bases. DNA for the CDR3: TGTGCCAGCAGCCAAGATACGCTAGTCTATGGCTACACCTTC. This gives the protein CASSQDTLVYGYTF.

This clonotype was detected ten times or more. The V gene is TRBV12-3 or TRBV12-4, the J gene TRBJ2-7; D may match TRBD1 or TRBD2 (6 bases each). CDR3 length: 14 residues. Trimming took off 3 bases at V and 5 bases at J, with 14 bases between the two ends. CDR3 in amino acids: CASSFGGGKDEQYF. Written as DNA, the CDR3 is TGTGCCAGCAGTTTCGGAGGGGGTAAAGACGAGCAGTACTTC.

V usage is TRBV20-1 and J usage is TRBJ1-2; a possible D gene is TRBD1 (5 bases). This CDR3 comprises 15 residues. The V gene lost 1 base and the J gene lost 4 bases, with 16 bases spanning the gap. Germline lookup yields CDR1 DFQATT and CDR2 SNEGSKA (reference sequence). This chain's CDR3 is CSARVGVGVTYGYTF. The DNA of the CDR3 is TGCAGTGCTAGAGTAGGTGTAGGGGTGACCTATGGCTACACCTTC.

This chain links TRBV25-1 with TRBJ1-1; maybe TRBD1 (5 bases). Trimming cost V 7 bases and J 5 bases, with 14 bases left between them. The germline V gene has CDR1 MGHDK and CDR2 SYGVNS. The CDR3 is 13 residues long. CDR3 sequence: CASIISGGTEAFF. The CDR3 region has the DNA TGTGCCAGCATTATTTCGGGGGGTACTGAAGCTTTCTTT.

Turning to this clonotype: This may be a read error: a much more frequent sequence differs by one nucleotide. This chain joins TRBV5-1 and TRBJ2-1, with D possibly matching TRBD2 (5 bases). Trimming shortened V by 5 bases and J by 1 base, and 13 bases separated the two germline ends. The CDR3 consists of 15 residues. CDR1 is SGHRS, CDR2 YFSETQ, per germline. The CDR3 DNA reads TGCGCCAGCAGTGTCAGGCGGAGGTCCTACAATGAGCAGTTCTTC. Translated, it gives CASSVRRRSYNEQFF. Full variable domain (missing parts from reference TRBV5-1 and TRBJ2-1): KAGVTQTPRYLIKTRGQQVTLSCSPISGHRSVSWYQQTPGQGLQFLFEYFSETQRNKGNFPGRFSGRQFSNSRSEMNVSTLELGDSALYLCASSVRRRSYNEQFFGPGTRLTVL.

This clonotype was recorded a few times. The chain uses TRBV28 and TRBJ1-4, with TRBD1 identical over 8 bases. The V gene end was trimmed by 5 bases and the J gene end by 7 bases; junction bases not matched to a gene: 6. Looked up from germline, CDR1 is MDHEN and CDR2 is SYDVKM. This CDR3 spans 14 amino acids. CDR3 nucleotide sequence: TGTGCCAGCAGTCCGACAGGGGAGGCTGAAAAACTGTTTTTT. It is translated as CASSPTGEAEKLFF.

This clonotype was counted at least ten times. The V and J genes are TRBV7-9 and TRBJ2-1; no definite D call. The germline V and J ends were trimmed by 0 bases and 5 bases, with 5 bases remaining between them. The CDR3 length is 13 residues. Germline CDR1 reads SEHNR; CDR2 reads FQNEAQ (reference sequence). CDR3 nucleotide sequence: TGTGCCAGCAGCTTAGCTATCAACAATGAGCAGTTCTTC. The encoded protein is CASSLAINNEQFF.

As regards this clonotype: A much larger clone sits a single nucleotide away, making a read error possible. This chain connects TRBV3-1 to TRBJ2-5; D remains ambiguous. The CDR3 consists of 12 residues. Trimming removed 5 bases at V and 11 bases at J, with 15 bases between. Germline loops: CDR1 LGHDT, CDR2 YNNKEL (reference sequence). CDR3 sequence reads: CASSATPNEQYF. CDR3 DNA: TGTGCCAGCAGCGCGACTCCAAATGAGCAGTACTTC.

This clonotype was seen at least ten times. This chain links TRBV20-1 with TRBJ2-3, with 9 bases that match TRBD2. CDR1 is DFQATT and CDR2 is SNEGSKA in the germline V gene (reference sequence). This CDR3 is built from 13 residues. With V trimmed by 6 bases and J by 3 bases, 4 bases remained unmatched. The CDR3 coding sequence is TGCAGTGCAAGGGGACTAGCTACAGATACGCAGTATTTT. It codes for CSARGLATDTQYF.

The CDR3 sequence: CAWRSALSNTEAFF. The CDR3 region has the DNA TGTGCCTGGCGATCGGCCCTGTCGAACACTGAAGCTTTCTTT. The chain recombines TRBV30 with TRBJ1-1; D is ambiguous. The CDR3 is 14 amino acids. V was shortened by 5 bases and J by 1 base, with 14 bases between the two germline ends. The germline CDR1 and CDR2 sequences are GTSNPN and SVGIG (reference sequence).

CDR3 DNA sequence: TGCAGTGCACTCTCTGGCGGAGCCACGAAAGAGACCCAGTACTTC. It codes for CSALSGGATKETQYF. This chain joins TRBV20-1 and TRBJ2-7; no firm D call. The better agreement between TRBJ2-5 and the DNA end casts doubt on the J call. The length of the CDR3 is 15 residues. The germline V gene has CDR1 DFQATT and CDR2 SNEGSKA (reference sequence).

Points on this clonotype: One end of the junction is discordant with germline, which a read error may explain. The rearrangement uses TRBV4-2 and TRBJ1-1; 7 positions match TRBD1. Germline V gene data show CDR1 as LGHNA and CDR2 as YNFKEQ. This CDR3 has 14 amino acids. CDR3 sequence: CAGSQRTGNTEAFF. The CDR3 DNA is TGTGCCGGCAGCCAGAGGACAGGGAACACTGAAGCTTTCTTT.

This clonotype was counted at least ten times. This chain connects TRBV7-3 to TRBJ1-2, with D possibly matching TRBD1 (5 bases). Trimming removed 5 bases from V and 8 bases from J, with 18 bases in between. Germline assignment: CDR1 SGHTA and CDR2 FQGTGA. There are 14 residues in the CDR3. As DNA, the CDR3 is TGTGCCAGCAGCCCCCTCGGGGGGGAAGGAGGCTACACCTTC. It yields the protein CASSPLGGEGGYTF.

This clonotype was picked up many times. The chain is built from TRBV28 and TRBJ2-5; 10 bases are a match to TRBD2. This CDR3 contains 15 residues. With 3 bases clipped from V and 3 bases from J, the junction kept 4 bases outside the gene matches. Germline assignment: CDR1 MDHEN and CDR2 SYDVKM. CDR3 sequence reads: CASSFVAGGKETQYF. CDR3 nucleotides: TGTGCCAGCAGTTTTGTAGCGGGGGGTAAAGAGACCCAGTACTTC.

The V call is TRBV20-1, the J call TRBJ2-3; 8 bases are shared with TRBD2. Germline values: CDR1 DFQATT, CDR2 SNEGSKA (reference sequence). The trim removed 3 bases at V and 5 bases at J, leaving 10 bases unmatched. The CDR3 is 15 residues long. The CDR3 sequence is CSASSGLAWKDTQYF. CDR3 bases: TGCAGTGCTAGCTCAGGACTAGCATGGAAAGATACGCAGTATTTT.

This clonotype showed up just a few times. CDR3 region: CAIGTGGLSNTGELFF. The CDR3 DNA reads as TGTGCCATCGGGACCGGGGGGTTGAGTAACACCGGGGAGCTGTTTTTT. The chain uses TRBV10-3 and TRBJ2-2, with 7 bases identical to TRBD2. CDR3 size: 16 residues. CDR1 and CDR2 from the germline V gene are ENHRY and SYGVKD. Germline trimming cut 8 bases from V and 2 bases from J; bases unmatched to any gene: 11.

As regards this clonotype: This may be a read error: a much more frequent sequence differs by one nucleotide. V is TRBV20-1 and J is TRBJ2-4, with D hard to call. Trimming removed 1 base at V and 13 bases at J, with 17 bases between. Germline CDR1 is DFQATT and CDR2 is SNEGSKA (reference sequence). This CDR3 has 13 residues. The CDR3 here is CSARAASRYGQYF. The CDR3 nucleotides read TGCAGTGCTAGAGCTGCCAGCCGCTACGGGCAGTACTTC.

Concerning this clonotype: This could be a read error, since a much larger clone is one nucleotide away. J is TRBJ2-5 and V is TRBV6-1; either TRBD1 or TRBD2 may fit D (5 bases each). The J call is doubtful: the DNA matches TRBJ2-1 better. Germline assignment: CDR1 MNHNS and CDR2 SASEGT. The CDR3 is 17 amino acids. The CDR3 reads CASSEAFGWGTQETQFF. CDR3 in DNA: TGTGCCAGCAGTGAAGCATTCGGGTGGGGGACCCAGGAGACCCAGTTCTTC.

The V call is TRBV7-3, the J call TRBJ1-1, with no clear D. The V gene's germline CDR1 is SGHTA and CDR2 FQGTGA. Trimming removed 4 bases from V and 7 bases from J, with 16 bases in between. The CDR3 spans 14 residues. The CDR3, as DNA: TGTGCCAGCAGCTCCGAGCAAATCGGTGATGAAGCTTTCTTT. Translated: CASSSEQIGDEAFF.

This clonotype has just one count. This chain links TRBV5-1 with TRBJ2-2; perhaps TRBD1 as D (5 bases). The germline gives CDR1 SGHRS, CDR2 YFSETQ. The CDR3 runs 13 residues. The V and J ends lost 4 bases and 7 bases respectively, with 11 bases between them. Written as DNA, the CDR3 is TGCGCCAGCAGCCCCAGGGTGAACGGGGAGCTGTTTTTT. Translating gives CASSPRVNGELFF.

In regard to this clonotype: A junction end diverges from the germline sequence, so it may reflect a read error. J is TRBJ2-1 and V is TRBV5-5, with TRBD2 matching 7 bases. Germline loops: CDR1 SGHKS, CDR2 YYEKEE (reference sequence). This CDR3 is built from 13 residues. CDR3 nucleotides: TGTGTCAGCAGCTTTGGGAGGGGCTACGAGCAGTTCTTC. It is translated as CVSSFGRGYEQFF.

The chain joins TRBV20-1 to TRBJ2-7; 8 bases align to TRBD2. V trimming: 5 bases; J trimming: 0 bases; junction bases outside the gene matches: 9. CDR3 length: 15 amino acids. The germline V gene has CDR1 DFQATT and CDR2 SNEGSKA (reference sequence). The CDR3 DNA reads TGCAGTGCTGCCCCCTCGGCGGGGGGCTCCTACGAGCAGTACTTC. Its protein product is CSAAPSAGGSYEQYF.